This T cell receptor beta chain came from a study of blood T cell repertoires in COVID-19 (dated by TCRdb to 2020 to 2022). About the investigation overall: Samples from collaborators originated in the United States, Italy and Spain and spanned both the acute and convalescent phases of COVID-19. The material from the prospective study consisted of cDNA or gDNA derived from T cells, B-cell-depleted T cells, or PBMCs. Deeply sampled blood TCRbeta repertoires from subjects exposed to, actively infected with, or recovered from COVID-19 were included in the dataset. The repertoires were released in a freely available public database intended as a resource for research on the immune response to SARS-CoV-2. The samples were drawn from the first 160 participants of the ongoing ImmuneRACE study and from roughly 1,300 subjects provided by 6 global collaborators. Sample metadata almost always included a de-identified subject ID, COVID-19 status, age in years and sex. Where available, HLA class I and class II types were taken from metadata supplied by the sample provider and were not determined by assay-based typing.

What the work shows at the level of the full study, not this receptor alone: The quantity of clinical and demographic metadata differed by source and by participant and was supplied without curation.

With respect to this clone: Its antigen specificity is not known. No base quality values were provided; no much bigger clone lies one nucleotide off.

A second Seattle source provided samples from volunteer blood donors who had recovered from COVID-19. Collaborating institutions collected whole blood in K2EDTA tubes following their own protocols. Collaborator samples were shipped for TCRbeta analysis as frozen whole blood, isolated PBMCs, or DNA extracted from either sample type. The junction carries 13 bases between V and J, which are trimmed by 7 bases and 6 bases respectively. The CDR3 starts with the cysteine, ends with the phenylalanine, and has 13 residues. CDR3 DNA only is kept here, 39 bases in frame from base 1. CDR1 and CDR2 were assigned from the germline V gene as MNHEY and SVGAGI. TCRbeta CDR3 regions were amplified from genomic DNA by means of the immunoSEQ Assay, a bias-controlled multiplex PCR. In the paper's pipeline: Within the assay, amplification of reference gene primers was used to estimate how many nucleated cells each sample contained. To quantify the absolute abundance of each unique TCRbeta CDR3 rearrangement, sequence reads were collapsed and filtered. For each sample, productive Simpson clonality was calculated as the square root of Simpson's diversity index over productive rearrangements. As stored in TCRdb, this immuneACCESS dataset retains in-frame rearrangements with V and J assigned. A fraction of the clones does not appear; measured against another copy, unresolved V genes explain less than half of the discrepancy, and the remainder lacks a known reason. That table supplies the V and J calls and clone size; D and trimming were determined from the DNA. The sample table contains 120,000 to 150,000 clones; only one count was recorded for around 87% of them. The ten largest account for roughly 35% of the sample.

Sample: peripheral blood. The sequence is built from TRBV6-5 and TRBJ1-5, and perhaps TRBD1 as D gene, on 5 matching bases. The sequence was collected from a man over 45 who had recovered from COVID-19. The DNA sequence follows: TGTGCCAGCAATCCCAGGGAGGGTCAGCCCCAGCATTTT. It translates to CASNPREGQPQHF.